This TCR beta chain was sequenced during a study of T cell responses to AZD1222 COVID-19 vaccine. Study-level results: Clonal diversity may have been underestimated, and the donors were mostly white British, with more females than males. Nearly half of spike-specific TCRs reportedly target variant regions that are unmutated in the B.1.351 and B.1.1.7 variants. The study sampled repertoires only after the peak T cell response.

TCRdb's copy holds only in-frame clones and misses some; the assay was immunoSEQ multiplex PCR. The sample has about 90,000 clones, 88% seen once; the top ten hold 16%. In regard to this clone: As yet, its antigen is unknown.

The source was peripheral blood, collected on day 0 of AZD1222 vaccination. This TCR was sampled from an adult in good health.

The DNA of the CDR3 is TGTGCCAGCAGCTTACAGGGGGCCTACCACAATGAGCAGTTCTTC. Amino acid sequence: CASSLQGAYHNEQFF. V is TRBV11-2 and J is TRBJ2-1; 8 nucleotides align to TRBD1. Germline V gene sequence: CDR1 SGHAT, CDR2 FQNNGV. J gave up 5 bases and V 2 bases, and 5 bases lay outside the gene matches. This CDR3 spans 15 amino acids. The full variable domain, in which reference TRBV11-2 and TRBJ2-1 provide the parts outside the CDR3, is EAGVAQSPRYKIIEKRQSVAFWCNPISGHATLYWYQQILGQGPKLLIQFQNNGVVDDSQLPKDRFSAERLKGVDSTLKIQPAKLEDSAVYLCASSLQGAYHNEQFFGPGTRLTVL.